The 24 T cell receptor beta chains presented below share a single source sample, sequenced in a study of cytomegalovirus exposure and HLA in healthy donors. Vbeta (60) and Jbeta (13) primers were used in the PCR. Method: immunoSEQ multiplex PCR; TCRdb's copy keeps in-frame clones and lacks some. The sample holds 150,000 to 200,000 clones, more than 75% seen once. Sequencing input: PBMCs. The receptors stem from a young man in good health and CMV-seropositive.

This chain connects TRBV7-7 to TRBJ1-1; D ambiguous. The CDR3 runs 13 residues. Per germline, CDR1 SSHAT and CDR2 FNYEAQ (reference sequence). Trimming took off 5 bases at V and 0 bases at J, with 7 bases between the two ends. CDR3: CASSERMNTEAFF. The CDR3 nucleotides are TGTGCCAGCAGCGAGCGTATGAACACTGAAGCTTTCTTT.

V gene TRBV9 combines with J gene TRBJ2-5; D may be TRBD1 (6 bases). The ends were cut back, 3 bases at V and 1 base at J, with 7 bases in the middle. This CDR3 is 13 amino acids long. The V gene's germline CDR1 is SGDLS and CDR2 YYNGEE. This chain's CDR3 is CASSGTVQETQYF. The CDR3 DNA reads as TGTGCCAGCAGCGGGACAGTCCAAGAGACCCAGTACTTC. The complete variable domain, with remaining parts taken from reference TRBV9 and TRBJ2-5, reads DSGVTQTPKHLITATGQRVTLRCSPRSGDLSVYWYQQSLDQGLQFLIQYYNGEERAKGNILERFSAQQFPDLHSELNLSSLELGDSALYFCASSGTVQETQYFGPGTRLLVL.

The rearrangement uses TRBV7-6 and TRBJ2-1; 8 bases match TRBD2. Germline V gene data show CDR1 as SGHVS and CDR2 as FNYEAQ. CDR3 length equals 15 residues. V trimming: 5 bases; J trimming: 5 bases; junction bases outside the gene matches: 8. CDR3 bases: TGTGCCAGCAGCCCGGCGGGGGGACTTAACAATGAGCAGTTCTTC. Its protein is CASSPAGGLNNEQFF.

The V call is TRBV7-9, the J call TRBJ2-6, with D tentatively TRBD1 (5 bases). The germline gives CDR1 SEHNR, CDR2 FQNEAQ (reference sequence). This CDR3 spans 16 amino acids. The ends were cut back, 0 bases at V and 1 base at J, with 7 bases in the middle. This chain's CDR3 is CASSLAGPSGANVLTF. CDR3 nucleotides: TGTGCCAGCAGCTTAGCGGGGCCGTCTGGGGCCAACGTCCTGACTTTC.

The chain employs TRBV6-5 and TRBJ2-1; D perhaps matches TRBD1 (6 bases). Germline CDR1 MNHEY, CDR2 SVGAGI. The CDR3 runs 14 residues. V dropped 5 bases and J dropped 1 base, with 9 bases sitting between them. Here the CDR3 DNA reads TGTGCCAGCAGTCGGACAGCTTCCTACAATGAGCAGTTCTTC. Encoded protein: CASSRTASYNEQFF.

The chain combines TRBV27 with TRBJ2-6, with a weak D call TRBD1 (5 bases). The CDR3 is made up of 18 amino acids. Per the germline V gene, CDR1 is MNHEY and CDR2 is SMNVEV (reference sequence). Between the trimmed V and J ends, which lost 4 bases and 3 bases, there was a span of 19 bases. In DNA, the CDR3 is TGTGCCAGCAGTTACAGGACGGCCGCTATCGGTGGGGCCAACGTCCTGACTTTC. Translated, it gives CASSYRTAAIGGANVLTF.

The V gene is TRBV5-6, the J gene TRBJ1-2; D perhaps matches TRBD1 (6 bases). V was cut by 4 bases and J by 14 bases, with 15 bases left in between. Per the germline V gene, CDR1 is SGHDT and CDR2 is YYEEEE. The CDR3 contains 11 residues. This chain's CDR3 is CASSLRTVDTF. CDR3 in DNA: TGTGCCAGCAGCCTGAGGACAGTCGATACCTTC.

This clone has a handful of counts. J is TRBJ2-3 and V is TRBV2, with a weak D call TRBD1 (5 bases). V was clipped by 8 bases and J by 1 base, with 10 bases between them. This CDR3 has 13 amino acids. Germline V gene sequence: CDR1 SNHLY, CDR2 FYNNEI. The CDR3 reads CASGAYGTDTQYF. CDR3 DNA: TGTGCCAGCGGGGCATACGGCACAGATACGCAGTATTTT.

The chain carries TRBV18 and TRBJ1-2; perhaps TRBD1 as D (5 bases). V shed 2 bases and J shed 2 bases, with 9 bases lying between them. This CDR3 has 14 amino acids. The germline V gene has CDR1 KGHSH and CDR2 LQKENI. The CDR3: CASSPGGENYGYTF. The CDR3 DNA sequence: TGTGCCAGCTCACCAGGAGGGGAGAACTATGGCTACACCTTC.

This chain uses TRBV27 with TRBJ1-1, with TRBD1 identical over 7 bases. V dropped 4 bases and J dropped 4; count of bases not matched to a gene: 6. Germline V gives CDR1 MNHEY, CDR2 SMNVEV (reference sequence). This CDR3 has 14 amino acids. The CDR3 here is CASSYTQGSTEAFF. The CDR3 nucleotides read TGTGCCAGCAGTTACACACAGGGGAGCACTGAAGCTTTCTTT.

The chain is built from TRBV6-5 and TRBJ2-3, with TRBD2 matching over 9 bases. With 8 bases clipped from V and 0 bases from J, the junction kept 6 bases outside the gene matches. Germline V gene lookup returns CDR1 MNHEY and CDR2 SVGAGI. There are 15 residues in the CDR3. The CDR3 DNA reads TGTGCCAGCGGGGAGCGGGGGGCAAGCACAGATACGCAGTATTTT. As protein: CASGERGASTDTQYF.

The table lists this clone with a count of one. This chain joins TRBV5-6 and TRBJ1-4; tentatively, D is TRBD1 (5 bases). V was trimmed by 4 bases and J by 3 bases, leaving 13 bases between them. In germline, CDR1 is SGHDT, CDR2 YYEEEE. The CDR3 is 15 amino acids. DNA for the CDR3: TGTGCCAGCAGCCCAGAAAGGGGCCCTAATGAAAAACTGTTTTTT. Residues: CASSPERGPNEKLFF.

The chain has TRBV2 and TRBJ2-7, with TRBD1 matching 9 bases. The CDR3 loop spans 15 amino acids. Per germline, CDR1 SNHLY and CDR2 FYNNEI. Unmatched junction bases numbered 9, after V lost 5 bases and J lost 4 bases. The CDR3 protein is CASSPPGQGKYEQYF. In DNA form, the CDR3 reads TGTGCCAGCAGTCCACCGGGACAGGGTAAGTACGAGCAGTACTTC.

This chain joins TRBV4-3 and TRBJ1-1; tentatively, D is TRBD1 (5 bases). Looked up from germline, CDR1 is LGHNA and CDR2 is YSLEER. V was trimmed by 1 base and J by 3 bases, leaving 12 bases between them. This CDR3 has 15 residues. The CDR3 here is CASSQGQGRDTEAFF. The CDR3 DNA sequence: TGCGCCAGCAGCCAAGGTCAGGGTCGGGACACTGAAGCTTTCTTT.

V usage is TRBV4-3 and J usage is TRBJ2-1, with 7 bases fitting TRBD1. Germline values: CDR1 LGHNA, CDR2 YSLEER. Trimming cost V 1 base and J 1 base; bases outside gene matches: 1. This CDR3 is 15 amino acids long. The CDR3: CASSQADRSYNEQFF. The CDR3 bases are TGCGCCAGCAGCCAAGCGGACAGGTCCTACAATGAGCAGTTCTTC.

The chain combines TRBV2 with TRBJ1-1; a possible D gene is TRBD1 (5 bases). Per the germline V gene, CDR1 is SNHLY and CDR2 is FYNNEI. Trimming removed 4 bases at V and 5 bases at J, with 5 bases between. The CDR3 contains 11 residues. In DNA form, the CDR3 reads TGTGCCAGCAGTGGGACAACTGAAGCTTTCTTT. Its protein is CASSGTTEAFF.

The table lists this clone with a few counts. The chain combines TRBV30 with TRBJ1-5; the match to TRBD1 covers 10 bases. CDR3 length equals 16 residues. CDR1 and CDR2 from the germline V gene are GTSNPN and SVGIG (reference sequence). Germline trimming cut 1 base from V and 6 bases from J; bases unmatched to any gene: 9. The CDR3, as DNA: TGTGCCTGGAGTGAGGGTGGACAGGGGGAATTTCAGCCCCAGCATTTT. Translation: CAWSEGGQGEFQPQHF.

The chain carries TRBV7-2 and TRBJ2-1, with a possible D match to TRBD1 (5 bases). V gave up 2 bases and J gave up 8 bases, with 13 bases separating them. Germline loops: CDR1 SGHTA, CDR2 FQGNSA. The CDR3 loop spans 14 amino acids. The CDR3 protein is CASSLSPLGDEQFF. For the CDR3, the DNA is TGTGCCAGCAGCTTAAGTCCTTTAGGGGATGAGCAGTTCTTC.

The chain carries TRBV2 and TRBJ1-2, with D unresolved. Germline CDR1 reads SNHLY; CDR2 reads FYNNEI. This CDR3 has 15 residues. V lost 4 bases and J lost 0, with 12 bases in between. Here the CDR3 DNA reads TGTGCCAGCAGTGCCTGGGAGGCGGCTAACTATGGCTACACCTTC. This codes for CASSAWEAANYGYTF. The whole variable domain, remainder taken from reference TRBV2 and TRBJ1-2, is EPEVTQTPSHQVTQMGQEVILRCVPISNHLYFYWYRQILGQKVEFLVSFYNNEISEKSEIFDDQFSVERPDGSNFTLKIRSTKLEDSAMYFCASSAWEAANYGYTFGSGTRLTVV.

The V and J genes are TRBV10-3 and TRBJ2-7, with TRBD1 matching 7 bases. The germline V gene has CDR1 ENHRY and CDR2 SYGVKD. This CDR3 spans 15 amino acids. Trimming cost V 3 bases and J 6 bases; bases outside gene matches: 11. The CDR3 loop is CAISEQGFAAGEQYF. The CDR3 DNA follows: TGTGCCATCAGTGAACAGGGGTTCGCCGCGGGCGAGCAGTACTTC.

The table lists this clone with a few counts. The V call is TRBV19, the J call TRBJ2-7, with 7 bases aligning to TRBD1. Germline assignment: CDR1 LNHDA and CDR2 SQIVND (reference sequence). The CDR3 runs to 13 residues. Germline trimming cut 5 bases from V and 4 bases from J; bases unmatched to any gene: 5. The CDR3 loop reads CASSAKTGYEQYF. Here the CDR3 DNA reads TGTGCCAGTAGTGCCAAGACAGGGTACGAGCAGTACTTC.

This clone showed up just a few times. This chain links TRBV7-6 with TRBJ1-3; the match to TRBD1 covers 9 bases. CDR1 SGHVS and CDR2 FNYEAQ come from the germline V gene. The CDR3 runs to 15 residues. V lost 5 bases to trimming and J lost 4 bases; unmatched junction nucleotides: 6. The CDR3 reads CASSLGQGLGNTIYF. CDR3 nucleotides: TGTGCCAGCAGCCTCGGACAGGGGTTAGGAAACACCATATATTTT. The whole variable domain, remainder taken from reference TRBV7-6 and TRBJ1-3, is GAGVSQSPRYKVTKRGQDVALRCDPISGHVSLYWYRQALGQGPEFLTYFNYEAQQDKSGLPNDRFSAERPEGSISTLTIQRTEQRDSAMYRCASSLGQGLGNTIYFGEGSWLTVV.

The rearrangement uses TRBV18 and TRBJ2-7; 10 bases line up with TRBD1. Trimming cost V 3 bases and J 5 bases; bases outside gene matches: 7. Germline loops: CDR1 KGHSH, CDR2 LQKENI. This CDR3 spans 15 amino acids. CDR3 nucleotides: TGTGCCAGCTCACCTGGGACAGGGGCCGGCCACGAGCAGTACTTC. It is translated as CASSPGTGAGHEQYF.

The V gene is TRBV30, the J gene TRBJ1-2, with TRBD1 matching over 9 bases. The germline CDR1 and CDR2 sequences are GTSNPN and SVGIG (reference sequence). Germline trimming cut 3 bases from V and 8 bases from J; bases unmatched to any gene: 4. This CDR3 region has 12 residues. In nucleotides, the CDR3 is TGTGCCTGGAGACCCACAGGGGGCGGCTACACCTTC. This gives the protein CAWRPTGGGYTF.